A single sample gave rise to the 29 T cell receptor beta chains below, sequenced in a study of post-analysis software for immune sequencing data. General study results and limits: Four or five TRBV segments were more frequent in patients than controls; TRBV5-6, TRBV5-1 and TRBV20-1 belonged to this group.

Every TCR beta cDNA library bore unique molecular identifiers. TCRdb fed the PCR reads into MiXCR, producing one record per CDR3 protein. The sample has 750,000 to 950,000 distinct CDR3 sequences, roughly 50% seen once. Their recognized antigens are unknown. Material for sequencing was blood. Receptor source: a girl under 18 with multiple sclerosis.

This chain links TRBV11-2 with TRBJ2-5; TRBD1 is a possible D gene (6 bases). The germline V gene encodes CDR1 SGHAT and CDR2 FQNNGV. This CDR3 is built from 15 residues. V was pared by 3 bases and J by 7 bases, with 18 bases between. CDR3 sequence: CASSFQMGAGWTQYF. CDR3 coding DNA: TGTGCCAGCAGCTTTCAGATGGGGGCCGGGTGGACCCAGTACTTC.

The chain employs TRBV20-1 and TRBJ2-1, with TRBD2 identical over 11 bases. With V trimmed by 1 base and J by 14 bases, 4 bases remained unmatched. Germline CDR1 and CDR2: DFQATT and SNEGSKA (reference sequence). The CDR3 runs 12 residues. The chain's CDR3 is CSARVRLAGKFF. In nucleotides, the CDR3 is TGCAGTGCTAGAGTCCGACTAGCGGGGAAGTTCTTC.

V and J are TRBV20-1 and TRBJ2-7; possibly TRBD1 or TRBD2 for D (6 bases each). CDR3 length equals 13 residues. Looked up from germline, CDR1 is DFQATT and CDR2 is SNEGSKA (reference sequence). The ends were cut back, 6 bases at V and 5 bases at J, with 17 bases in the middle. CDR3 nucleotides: TGCAGTGCGAAAAGAGGGGGGTTCGACGAGCAGTACTTC. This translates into CSAKRGGFDEQYF.

CDR3 DNA sequence: TGTGCCAGCAGCTTAGCCTTTAGGCAAACTAGCGGGAGGGCGGAGAAAAACATTCAGTACTTC. Translation: CASSLAFRQTSGRAEKNIQYF. The rearrangement links TRBV7-8 to TRBJ2-4; 13 bases line up with TRBD2. The V gene end was trimmed by 0 bases and the J gene end by 4 bases; junction bases not matched to a gene: 15. The CDR3 runs to 21 residues. The germline V gene encodes CDR1 SGHVS and CDR2 FQNEAQ.

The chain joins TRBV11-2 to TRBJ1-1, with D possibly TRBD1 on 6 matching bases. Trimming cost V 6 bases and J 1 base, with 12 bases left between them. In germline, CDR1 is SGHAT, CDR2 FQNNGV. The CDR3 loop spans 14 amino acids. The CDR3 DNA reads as TGTGCCAGCAGACCACCGGACAGGAACACTGAAGCTTTCTTT. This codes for CASRPPDRNTEAFF.

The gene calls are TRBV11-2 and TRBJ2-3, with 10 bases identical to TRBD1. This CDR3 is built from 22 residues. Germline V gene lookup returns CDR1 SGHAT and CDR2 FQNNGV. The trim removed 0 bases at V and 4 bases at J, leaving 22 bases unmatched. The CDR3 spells CASSLERSRRTGGGVLPDTQYF. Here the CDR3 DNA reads TGTGCCAGCAGCTTAGAAAGGTCTCGCAGGACAGGGGGTGGCGTTCTCCCAGATACGCAGTATTTT.

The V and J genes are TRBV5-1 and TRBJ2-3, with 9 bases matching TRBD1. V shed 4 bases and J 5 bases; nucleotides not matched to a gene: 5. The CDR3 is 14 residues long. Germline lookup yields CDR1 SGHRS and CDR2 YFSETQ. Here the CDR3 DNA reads TGCGCCAGCAGCAAGGGACAGGGAGGAGATACGCAGTATTTT. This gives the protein CASSKGQGGDTQYF.

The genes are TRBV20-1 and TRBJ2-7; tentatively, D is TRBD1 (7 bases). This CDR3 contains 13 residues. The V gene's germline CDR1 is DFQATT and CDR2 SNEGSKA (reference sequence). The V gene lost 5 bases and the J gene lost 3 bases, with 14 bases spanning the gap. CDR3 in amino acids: CSAPSGGSYEQYF. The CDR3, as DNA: TGCAGTGCTCCCTCAGGGGGGAGCTACGAGCAGTACTTC.

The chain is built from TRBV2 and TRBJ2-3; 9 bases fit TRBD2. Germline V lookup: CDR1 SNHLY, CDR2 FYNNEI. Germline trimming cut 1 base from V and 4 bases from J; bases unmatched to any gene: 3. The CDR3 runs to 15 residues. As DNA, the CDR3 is TGTGCCAGCAGTGAAGAGGCGGGGGGGTCAGATACGCAGTATTTT. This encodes CASSEEAGGSDTQYF.

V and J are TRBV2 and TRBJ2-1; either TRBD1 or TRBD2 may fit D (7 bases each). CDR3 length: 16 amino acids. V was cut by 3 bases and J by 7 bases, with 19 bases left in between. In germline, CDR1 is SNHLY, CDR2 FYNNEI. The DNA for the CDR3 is TGTGCCAGCAGTGATCTCCGGTCGCAGGGGGGGAATGAGCAGTTCTTC. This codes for CASSDLRSQGGNEQFF.

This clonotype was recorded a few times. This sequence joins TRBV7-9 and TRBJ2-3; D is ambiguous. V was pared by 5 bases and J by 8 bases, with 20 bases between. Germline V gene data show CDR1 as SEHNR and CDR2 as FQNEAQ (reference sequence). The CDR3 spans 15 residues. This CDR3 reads CASSPAGFKGSTQYF. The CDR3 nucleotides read TGTGCCAGCAGCCCGGCAGGCTTTAAGGGAAGTACGCAGTATTTT.

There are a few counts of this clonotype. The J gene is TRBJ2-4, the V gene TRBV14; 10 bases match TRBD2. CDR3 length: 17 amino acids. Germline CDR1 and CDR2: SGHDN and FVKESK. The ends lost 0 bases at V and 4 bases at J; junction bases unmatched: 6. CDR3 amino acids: CASSQDYSGGQKNIQYF. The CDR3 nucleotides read TGTGCCAGCAGCCAAGATTATAGCGGGGGGCAAAAAAACATTCAGTACTTC.

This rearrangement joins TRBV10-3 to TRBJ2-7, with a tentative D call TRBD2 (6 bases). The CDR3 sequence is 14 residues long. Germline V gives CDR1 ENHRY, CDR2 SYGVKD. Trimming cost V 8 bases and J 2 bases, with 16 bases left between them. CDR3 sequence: CAIGGKTSTYEQYF. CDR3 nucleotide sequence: TGTGCCATCGGGGGAAAGACTAGTACCTACGAGCAGTACTTC.

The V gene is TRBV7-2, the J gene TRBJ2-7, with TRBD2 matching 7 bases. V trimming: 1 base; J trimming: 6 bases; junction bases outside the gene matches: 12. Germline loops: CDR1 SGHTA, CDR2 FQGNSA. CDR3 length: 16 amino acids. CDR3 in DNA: TGTGCCAGCAGCTTAGGTCGGAGGGAGGGCCTCTTCGAGCAGTACTTC. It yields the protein CASSLGRREGLFEQYF.

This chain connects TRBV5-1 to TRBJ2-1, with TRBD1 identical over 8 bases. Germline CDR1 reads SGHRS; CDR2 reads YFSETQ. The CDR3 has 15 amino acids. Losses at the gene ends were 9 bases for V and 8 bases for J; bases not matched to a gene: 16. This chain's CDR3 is CATSGGLPSNHEQFF. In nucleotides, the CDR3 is TGCGCCACCTCAGGGGGCCTACCATCCAACCATGAGCAGTTCTTC.

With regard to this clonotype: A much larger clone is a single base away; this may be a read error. CDR3 DNA sequence: TGCAGTGCTTGGACTCCCGGCTCCTACAAGCAGTACTTC. Its protein product is CSAWTPGSYKQYF. V and J are TRBV20-1 and TRBJ2-7, with D possibly being TRBD2 (5 bases). In germline, CDR1 is DFQATT, CDR2 SNEGSKA (reference sequence). There are 13 residues in the CDR3.

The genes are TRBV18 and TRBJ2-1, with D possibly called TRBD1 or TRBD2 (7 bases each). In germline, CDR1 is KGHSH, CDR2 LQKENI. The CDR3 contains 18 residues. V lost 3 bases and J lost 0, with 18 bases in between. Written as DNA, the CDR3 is TGTGCCAGCTCACCGAGGGAGGGACAGATTCGCTCCTACAATGAGCAGTTCTTC. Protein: CASSPREGQIRSYNEQFF.

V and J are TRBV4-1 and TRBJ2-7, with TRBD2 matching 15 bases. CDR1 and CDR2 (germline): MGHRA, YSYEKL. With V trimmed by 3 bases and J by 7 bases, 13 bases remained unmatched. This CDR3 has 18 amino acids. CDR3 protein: CASSHGLAGGGSYNEQYF. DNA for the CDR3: TGCGCCAGCAGCCATGGACTAGCGGGAGGGGGGAGCTACAATGAGCAGTACTTC.

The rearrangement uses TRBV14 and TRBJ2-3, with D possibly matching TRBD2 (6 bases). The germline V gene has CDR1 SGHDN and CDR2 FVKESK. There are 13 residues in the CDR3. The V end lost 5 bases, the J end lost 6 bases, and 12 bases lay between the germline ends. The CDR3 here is CASSSAGSDTQYF. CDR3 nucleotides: TGTGCCAGCAGCTCAGCGGGCTCGGATACGCAGTATTTT.

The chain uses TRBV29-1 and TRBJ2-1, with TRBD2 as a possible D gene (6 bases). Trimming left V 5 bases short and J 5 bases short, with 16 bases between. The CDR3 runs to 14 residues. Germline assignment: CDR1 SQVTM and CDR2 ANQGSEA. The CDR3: CSVHGRLQNNEQFF. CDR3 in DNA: TGCAGCGTTCACGGGAGACTCCAGAACAATGAGCAGTTCTTC.

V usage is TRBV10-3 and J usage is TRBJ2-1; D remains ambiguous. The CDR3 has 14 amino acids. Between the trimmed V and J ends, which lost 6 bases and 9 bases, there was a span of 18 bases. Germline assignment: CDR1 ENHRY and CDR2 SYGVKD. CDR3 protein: CAIRPGPPRSEQFF. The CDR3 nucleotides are TGTGCCATCAGACCCGGACCTCCAAGATCTGAGCAGTTCTTC.

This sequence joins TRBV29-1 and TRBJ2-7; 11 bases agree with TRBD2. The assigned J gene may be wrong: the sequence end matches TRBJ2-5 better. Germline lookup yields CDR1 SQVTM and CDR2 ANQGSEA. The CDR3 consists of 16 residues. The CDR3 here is CSVEDWGSGRGKTQYF. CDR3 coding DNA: TGCAGCGTTGAAGATTGGGGTAGCGGGAGGGGGAAGACCCAGTACTTC.

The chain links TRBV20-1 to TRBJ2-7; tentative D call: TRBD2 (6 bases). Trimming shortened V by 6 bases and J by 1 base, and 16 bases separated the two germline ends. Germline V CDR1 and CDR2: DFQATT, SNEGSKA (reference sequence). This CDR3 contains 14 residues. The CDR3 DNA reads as TGCAGTGCCGAACTAGCCGGAGGGTCCTACGAGCAGTACTTC. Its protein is CSAELAGGSYEQYF.

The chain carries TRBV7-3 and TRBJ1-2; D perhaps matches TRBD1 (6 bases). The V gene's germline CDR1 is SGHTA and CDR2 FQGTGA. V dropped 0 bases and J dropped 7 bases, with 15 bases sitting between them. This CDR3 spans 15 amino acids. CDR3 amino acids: CASSLTPPGEGGYTF. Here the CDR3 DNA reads TGTGCCAGCAGCTTAACGCCTCCAGGGGAGGGTGGCTACACCTTC. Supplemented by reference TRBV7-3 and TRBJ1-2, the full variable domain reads GAGVSQTPSNKVTEKGKYVELRCDPISGHTALYWYRQSLGQGPEFLIYFQGTGAADDSGLPNDRFFAVRPEGSVSTLKIQRTERGDSAVYLCASSLTPPGEGGYTFGSGTRLTVV.

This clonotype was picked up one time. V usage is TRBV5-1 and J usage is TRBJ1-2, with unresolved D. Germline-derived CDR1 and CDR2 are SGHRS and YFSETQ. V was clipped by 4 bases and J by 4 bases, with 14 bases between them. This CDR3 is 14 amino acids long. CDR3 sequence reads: CASSPPERGYGYTF. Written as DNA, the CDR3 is TGCGCCAGCAGCCCCCCGGAGCGCGGCTATGGCTACACCTTC.

This chain's CDR3 is CAISGQESFYEQYF. In DNA form, the CDR3 reads TGTGCCATCTCCGGACAGGAGAGCTTCTACGAGCAGTACTTC. V is TRBV10-3 and J is TRBJ2-7; 7 nucleotides match TRBD1. Germline V gene data show CDR1 as ENHRY and CDR2 as SYGVKD. J was trimmed by 3 bases and V by 8 bases; bases with no gene match: 10. The CDR3 totals 14 residues.

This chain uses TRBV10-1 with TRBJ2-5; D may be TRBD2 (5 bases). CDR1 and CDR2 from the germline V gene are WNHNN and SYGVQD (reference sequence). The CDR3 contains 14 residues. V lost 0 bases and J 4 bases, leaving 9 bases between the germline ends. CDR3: CASSESGGGETQYF. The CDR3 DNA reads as TGCGCCAGCAGTGAGTCAGGAGGTGGAGAGACCCAGTACTTC.

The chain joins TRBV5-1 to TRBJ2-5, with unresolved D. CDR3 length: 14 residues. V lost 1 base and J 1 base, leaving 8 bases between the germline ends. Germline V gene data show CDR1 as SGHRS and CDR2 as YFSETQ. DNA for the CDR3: TGCGCCAGCAGCTTGCCAGGAATCCAAGAGACCCAGTACTTC. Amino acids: CASSLPGIQETQYF.

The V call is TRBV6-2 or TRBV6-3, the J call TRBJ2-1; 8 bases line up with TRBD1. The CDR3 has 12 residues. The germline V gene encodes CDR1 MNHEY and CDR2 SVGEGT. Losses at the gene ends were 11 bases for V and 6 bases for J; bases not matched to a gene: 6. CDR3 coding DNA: TGTGCCTCCGACAGGGGAGGCAATGAGCAGTTCTTC. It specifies CASDRGGNEQFF.